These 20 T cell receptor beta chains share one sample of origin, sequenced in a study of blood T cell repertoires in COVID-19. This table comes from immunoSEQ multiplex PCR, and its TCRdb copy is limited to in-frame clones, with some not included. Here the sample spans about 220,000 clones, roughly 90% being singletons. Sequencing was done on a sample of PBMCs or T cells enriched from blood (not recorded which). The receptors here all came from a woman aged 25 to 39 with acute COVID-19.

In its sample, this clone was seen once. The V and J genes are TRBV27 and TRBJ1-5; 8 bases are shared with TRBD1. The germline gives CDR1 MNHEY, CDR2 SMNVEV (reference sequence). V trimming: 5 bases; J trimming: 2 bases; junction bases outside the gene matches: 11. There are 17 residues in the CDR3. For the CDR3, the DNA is TGTGCCAGCAGTCCAAGGACAGGGAAAAGTGGCAATCAGCCCCAGCATTTT. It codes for CASSPRTGKSGNQPQHF.

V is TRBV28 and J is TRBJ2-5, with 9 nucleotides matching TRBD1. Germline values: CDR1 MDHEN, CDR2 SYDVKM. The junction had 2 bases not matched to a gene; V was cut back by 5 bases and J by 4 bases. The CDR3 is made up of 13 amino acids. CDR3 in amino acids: CASSDRGSETQYF. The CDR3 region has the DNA TGTGCCAGCAGTGACAGGGGGTCAGAGACCCAGTACTTC. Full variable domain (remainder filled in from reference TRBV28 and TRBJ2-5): DVKVTQSSRYLVKRTGEKVFLECVQDMDHENMFWYRQDPGLGLRLIYFSYDVKMKEKGDIPEGYSVSREKKERFSLILESASTNQTSMYLCASSDRGSETQYFGPGTRLLVL.

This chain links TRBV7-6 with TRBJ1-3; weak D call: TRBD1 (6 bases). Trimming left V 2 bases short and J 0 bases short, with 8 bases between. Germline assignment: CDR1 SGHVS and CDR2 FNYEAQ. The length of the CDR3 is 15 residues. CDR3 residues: CASSLRRGSGNTIYF. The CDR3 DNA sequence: TGTGCCAGCAGCTTACGCAGGGGCTCTGGAAACACCATATATTTT.

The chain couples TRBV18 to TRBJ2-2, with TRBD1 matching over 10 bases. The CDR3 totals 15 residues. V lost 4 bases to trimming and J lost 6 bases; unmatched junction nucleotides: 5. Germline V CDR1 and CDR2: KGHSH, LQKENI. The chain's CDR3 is CASSRGDRGAGELFF. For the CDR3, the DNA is TGTGCCAGCTCACGCGGGGACAGGGGTGCCGGGGAGCTGTTTTTT.

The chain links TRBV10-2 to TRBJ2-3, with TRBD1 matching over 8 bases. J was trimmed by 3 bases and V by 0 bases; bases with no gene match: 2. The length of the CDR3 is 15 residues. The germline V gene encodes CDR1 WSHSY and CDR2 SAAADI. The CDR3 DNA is TGCGCCAGCAGTGAGTCCCGGACAGGGACAGATACGCAGTATTTT. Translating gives CASSESRTGTDTQYF.

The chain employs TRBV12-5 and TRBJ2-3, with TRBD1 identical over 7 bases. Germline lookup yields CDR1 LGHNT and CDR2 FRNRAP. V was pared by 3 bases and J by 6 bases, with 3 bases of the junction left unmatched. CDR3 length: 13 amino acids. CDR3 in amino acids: CASGLDRADTQYF. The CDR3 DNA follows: TGTGCTAGTGGTTTAGACAGGGCGGATACGCAGTATTTT. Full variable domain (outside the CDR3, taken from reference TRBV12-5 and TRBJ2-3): DARVTQTPRHKVTEMGQEVTMRCQPILGHNTVFWYRQTMMQGLELLAYFRNRAPLDDSGMPKDRFSAEMPDATLATLKIQPSEPRDSAVYFCASGLDRADTQYFGPGTRLTVL.

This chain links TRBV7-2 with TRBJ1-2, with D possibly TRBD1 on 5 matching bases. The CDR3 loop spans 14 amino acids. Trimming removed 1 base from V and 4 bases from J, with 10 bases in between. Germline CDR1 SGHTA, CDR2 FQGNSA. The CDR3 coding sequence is TGTGCCAGCAGCTTAGGTGGGGGGAGCTATGGCTACACCTTC. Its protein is CASSLGGGSYGYTF.

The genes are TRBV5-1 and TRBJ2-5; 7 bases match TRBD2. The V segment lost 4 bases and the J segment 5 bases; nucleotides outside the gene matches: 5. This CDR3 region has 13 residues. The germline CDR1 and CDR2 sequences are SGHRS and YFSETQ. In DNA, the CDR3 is TGCGCCAGCAGCCTGACTAGCATGGAGACCCAGTACTTC. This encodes CASSLTSMETQYF. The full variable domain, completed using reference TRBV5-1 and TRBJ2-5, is KAGVTQTPRYLIKTRGQQVTLSCSPISGHRSVSWYQQTPGQGLQFLFEYFSETQRNKGNFPGRFSGRQFSNSRSEMNVSTLELGDSALYLCASSLTSMETQYFGPGTRLLVL.

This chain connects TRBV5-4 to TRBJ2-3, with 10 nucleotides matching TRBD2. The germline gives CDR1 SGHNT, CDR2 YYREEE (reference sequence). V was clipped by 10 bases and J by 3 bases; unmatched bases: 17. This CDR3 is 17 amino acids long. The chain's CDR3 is CASTNRQRGGRTDTQYF. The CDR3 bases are TGTGCCTCCACTAATCGGCAGCGGGGGGGCCGGACAGATACGCAGTATTTT. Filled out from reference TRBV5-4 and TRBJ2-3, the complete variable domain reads ETGVTQSPTHLIKTRGQQVTLRCSSQSGHNTVSWYQQALGQGPQFIFQYYREEENGRGNFPPRFSGLQFPNYSSELNVNALELDDSALYLCASTNRQRGGRTDTQYFGPGTRLTVL.

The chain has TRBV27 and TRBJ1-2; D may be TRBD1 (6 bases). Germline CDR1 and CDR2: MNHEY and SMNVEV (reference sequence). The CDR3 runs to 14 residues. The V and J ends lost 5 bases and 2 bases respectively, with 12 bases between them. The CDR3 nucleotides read TGTGCCAGCAGTATACAGGGTGGGAACTATGGCTACACCTTC. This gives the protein CASSIQGGNYGYTF.

CDR3 loop: CASSQGLAGVIQETQYF. CDR3 sequence (DNA): TGTGCCAGCAGCCAAGGACTAGCGGGGGTGATCCAAGAGACCCAGTACTTC. This rearrangement joins TRBV3-1 (or the pseudogene TRBV3-2) to TRBJ2-5, with 12 bases identical to TRBD2. The CDR3 runs 17 residues. Germline V CDR1 and CDR2: LGHDT, YNNKEL (reference sequence). Germline trimming cut 1 base from V and 1 base from J; bases unmatched to any gene: 4.

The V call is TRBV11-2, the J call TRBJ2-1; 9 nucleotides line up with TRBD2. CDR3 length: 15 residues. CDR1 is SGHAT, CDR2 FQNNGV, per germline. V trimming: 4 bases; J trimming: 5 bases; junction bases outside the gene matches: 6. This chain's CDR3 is CASSSERGAHNEQFF. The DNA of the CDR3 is TGTGCCAGCAGCTCAGAGCGGGGGGCCCACAATGAGCAGTTCTTC.

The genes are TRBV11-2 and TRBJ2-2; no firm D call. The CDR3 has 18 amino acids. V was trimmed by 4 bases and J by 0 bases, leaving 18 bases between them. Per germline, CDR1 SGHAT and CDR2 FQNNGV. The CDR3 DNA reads TGTGCCAGCAGCTCGCTCGGCGGTACTCCCGCGAACACCGGGGAGCTGTTTTTT. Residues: CASSSLGGTPANTGELFF.

The CDR3 protein is CAWSLSGGGGDTQYF. Written as DNA, the CDR3 is TGTGCCTGGAGTCTCTCAGGGGGCGGCGGAGATACGCAGTATTTT. This chain connects TRBV30 to TRBJ2-3; TRBD1 matches 8 bases. The length of the CDR3 is 15 residues. In germline, CDR1 is GTSNPN, CDR2 SVGIG (reference sequence). V was pared by 2 bases and J by 5 bases, with 9 bases of the junction left unmatched.

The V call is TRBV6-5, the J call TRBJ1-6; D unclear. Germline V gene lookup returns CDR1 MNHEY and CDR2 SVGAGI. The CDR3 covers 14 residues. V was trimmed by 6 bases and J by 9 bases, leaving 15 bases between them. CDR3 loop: CASRLGLPPSPLHF. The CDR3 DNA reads TGTGCCAGCAGGCTTGGACTTCCCCCTTCACCCCTCCACTTT.

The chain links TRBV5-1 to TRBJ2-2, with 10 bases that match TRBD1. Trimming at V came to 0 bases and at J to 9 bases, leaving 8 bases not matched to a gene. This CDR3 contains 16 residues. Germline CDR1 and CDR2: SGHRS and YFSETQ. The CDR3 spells CASSLEAGTGVRELFF. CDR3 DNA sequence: TGCGCCAGCAGCTTGGAAGCAGGGACAGGGGTTCGGGAGCTGTTTTTT.

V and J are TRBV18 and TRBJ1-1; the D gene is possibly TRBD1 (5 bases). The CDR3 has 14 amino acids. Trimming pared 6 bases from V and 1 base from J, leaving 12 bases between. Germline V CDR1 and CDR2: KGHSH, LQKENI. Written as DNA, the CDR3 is TGTGCCAGCTCGCCCTGGGGGGGGAACACTGAAGCTTTCTTT. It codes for CASSPWGGNTEAFF.

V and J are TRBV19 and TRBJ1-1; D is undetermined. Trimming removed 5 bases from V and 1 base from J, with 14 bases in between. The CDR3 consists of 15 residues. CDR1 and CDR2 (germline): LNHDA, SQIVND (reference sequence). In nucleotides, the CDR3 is TGTGCCAGTAGTCTCCCGGATGCAGGGAACACTGAAGCTTTCTTT. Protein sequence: CASSLPDAGNTEAFF.

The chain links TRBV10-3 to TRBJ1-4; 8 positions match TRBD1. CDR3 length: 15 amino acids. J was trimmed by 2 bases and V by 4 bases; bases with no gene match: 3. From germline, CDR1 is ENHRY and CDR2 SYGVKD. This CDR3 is CAISATGVTNEKLFF. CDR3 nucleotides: TGTGCCATCAGTGCGACAGGGGTGACTAATGAAAAACTGTTTTTT.

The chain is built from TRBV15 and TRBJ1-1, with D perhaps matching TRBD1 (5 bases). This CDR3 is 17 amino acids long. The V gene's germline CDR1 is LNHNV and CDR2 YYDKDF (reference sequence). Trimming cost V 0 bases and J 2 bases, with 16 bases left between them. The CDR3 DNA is TGTGCCACCAGCAGAGAAAACGCACTTACAGGCAACACTGAAGCTTTCTTT. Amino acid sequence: CATSRENALTGNTEAFF.